These T cell receptor beta chains were read from a single sample in a study of tissue T cells after allogeneic stem cell transplantation. Sequencing was performed with immunoSEQ multiplex PCR; in TCRdb, only in-frame clones are kept and a portion is missing. The sample carries around 28,000 clones, about 85% recorded once. The sequences come from blood, collected before transplantation. These receptors were taken from a woman aged 18-50 years who later had graft-versus-host disease after an allogeneic stem cell transplant. Each CDR3 is given with its conserved first and last residue. Fields, in order: D gene, J gene, V gene, clone size, CDR3 DNA, CDR3 protein. A D gene is named only where the DNA matches it firmly. Not every row has a clone size; where given, it reads once, few, many or a size class.

D gene: NA
J gene: TRBJ1-2
V gene: TRBV29-1
clone size: NA
CDR3 DNA: TGCAGCGTTGTTCCAGAGATTAACTATGGCTACACCTTC
CDR3 protein: CSVVPEINYGYTF

D gene: NA
J gene: TRBJ2-1
V gene: TRBV9
clone size: NA
CDR3 DNA: TGTGCCAGCAGCGTGAATCAGGGGTTTCGCGTCAATGAGCAGTTCTTC
CDR3 protein: CASSVNQGFRVNEQFF

D gene: NA
J gene: TRBJ1-5
V gene: TRBV6-2/TRBV6-3
clone size: NA
CDR3 DNA: TGTGCCAGCAGTTACGGGGCCACGGGGGGCAATCAGCCCCAGCATTTT
CDR3 protein: CASSYGATGGNQPQHF

D gene: NA
J gene: TRBJ2-2
V gene: TRBV7-6
clone size: NA
CDR3 DNA: TGTGCCAGCAGCGTAGGTGCCACCGGGGAGCTGTTTTTT
CDR3 protein: CASSVGATGELFF

D gene: NA
J gene: TRBJ2-7
V gene: TRBV15
clone size: NA
CDR3 DNA: TGTGCCACCTCTGGGGCTACCTACGAGCAGTACTTC
CDR3 protein: CATSGATYEQYF

D gene: NA
J gene: TRBJ2-7
V gene: TRBV21-1
clone size: NA
CDR3 DNA: TGTGCCAGCAGCAAGGGGGCCAAGGACGAGCAGTACTTC
CDR3 protein: CASSKGAKDEQYF

D gene: TRBD1
J gene: TRBJ2-1
V gene: TRBV7-8
clone size: NA
CDR3 DNA: TGTGCCAGCAGCCAGGGACAGGGTGGCCTCAATGAGCAGTTCTTC
CDR3 protein: CASSQGQGGLNEQFF

D gene: TRBD2
J gene: TRBJ2-1
V gene: TRBV5-6
clone size: NA
CDR3 DNA: TGTGCCAGCAGCTTAGGAGCGGGGCTTCGGGTCAATGAGCAGTTCTTC
CDR3 protein: CASSLGAGLRVNEQFF

D gene: TRBD1
J gene: TRBJ2-6
V gene: TRBV4-2
clone size: NA
CDR3 DNA: TGTGCCAGCAGCCAAGATCAGGGGGCTGGGGCCAACGTCCTGACTTTC
CDR3 protein: CASSQDQGAGANVLTF

D gene: NA
J gene: TRBJ2-7
V gene: TRBV6-5
clone size: few
CDR3 DNA: TGTGCCAGCGGCCCCTACGAGCAGTACTTC
CDR3 protein: CASGPYEQYF

D gene: NA
J gene: TRBJ2-2
V gene: TRBV5-1
clone size: NA
CDR3 DNA: TGCGCCAGCAGCTCAATGAATAGCGAGAGGGTGAGGCTGTTTTTT
CDR3 protein: CASSSMNSERVRLFF

D gene: NA
J gene: TRBJ1-4
V gene: TRBV5-4
clone size: NA
CDR3 DNA: TGTGCCAGCAGCAGGGACACAGGGTGGGCTAATGAAAAACTGTTTTTT
CDR3 protein: CASSRDTGWANEKLFF

D gene: NA
J gene: TRBJ1-1
V gene: TRBV29-1
clone size: NA
CDR3 DNA: TGCAGCGTTGTTCCCTGGGGGTCTGAGTCAGCTGAAGCTTTCTTT
CDR3 protein: CSVVPWGSESAEAFF

D gene: NA
J gene: TRBJ1-3
V gene: TRBV27
clone size: NA
CDR3 DNA: TGTGCCAGCAGACTGGGCTCTGGAAACACCATATATTTT
CDR3 protein: CASRLGSGNTIYF

D gene: NA
J gene: TRBJ2-7
V gene: TRBV14
clone size: NA
CDR3 DNA: TGTGCCAGCAGCCAAGTACGGGGGTCCTACGAGCAGTACTTC
CDR3 protein: CASSQVRGSYEQYF

D gene: NA
J gene: TRBJ2-3
V gene: TRBV9
clone size: once
CDR3 DNA: TGTGCCAGCAGCGTAGATTGGGGAGGTGGAGATACGCAGTATTTT
CDR3 protein: CASSVDWGGGDTQYF

D gene: TRBD1
J gene: TRBJ2-3
V gene: TRBV7-2
clone size: NA
CDR3 DNA: TGTGCCAGCAGCAGAGCCGGGACAGTCTTGTCGCAGTATTTT
CDR3 protein: CASSRAGTVLSQYF

D gene: TRBD1
J gene: TRBJ2-1
V gene: TRBV28
clone size: NA
CDR3 DNA: TGTGCCAGCAGTTTATGGGGACAGAATGAGCAGTTCTTC
CDR3 protein: CASSLWGQNEQFF

D gene: NA
J gene: TRBJ2-7
V gene: TRBV11-2
clone size: NA
CDR3 DNA: TGTGCCAGCAGCTTATTGGGACGTAACTACGAGCAGTACTTC
CDR3 protein: CASSLLGRNYEQYF

D gene: TRBD1
J gene: TRBJ1-1
V gene: TRBV4-1
clone size: NA
CDR3 DNA: TGCGCCAGCAGCCAAGTGGTGGGACAGACTGAAGCTTTCTTT
CDR3 protein: CASSQVVGQTEAFF

D gene: TRBD1
J gene: TRBJ1-2
V gene: TRBV20-1
clone size: NA
CDR3 DNA: TGCAGTGCTAGCGGGGACAGTGGCTACACCTTC
CDR3 protein: CSASGDSGYTF

D gene: NA
J gene: TRBJ2-7
V gene: TRBV6-2/TRBV6-3
clone size: NA
CDR3 DNA: TGTGCCAGCAGTCTTTATTGGCCCGGGACCACAGCCTACGAGCAGTACTTC
CDR3 protein: CASSLYWPGTTAYEQYF

D gene: TRBD2
J gene: TRBJ2-2
V gene: TRBV7-3
clone size: NA
CDR3 DNA: TGTGCCAGCAGCTTCGTTGCGGGGGCGAACACCGGGGAGCTGTTTTTT
CDR3 protein: CASSFVAGANTGELFF